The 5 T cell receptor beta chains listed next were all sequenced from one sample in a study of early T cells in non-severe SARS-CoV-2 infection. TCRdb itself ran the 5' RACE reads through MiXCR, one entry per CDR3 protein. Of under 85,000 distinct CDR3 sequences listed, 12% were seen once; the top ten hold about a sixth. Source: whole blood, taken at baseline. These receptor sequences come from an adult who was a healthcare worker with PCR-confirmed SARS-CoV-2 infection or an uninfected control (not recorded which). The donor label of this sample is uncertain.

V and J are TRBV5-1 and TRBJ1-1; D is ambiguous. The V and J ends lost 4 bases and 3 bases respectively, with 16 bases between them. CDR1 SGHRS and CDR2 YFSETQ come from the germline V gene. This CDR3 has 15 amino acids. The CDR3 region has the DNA TGCGCCAGCAGCGCGACCTCCACCTTGGACACTGAAGCTTTCTTT. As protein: CASSATSTLDTEAFF.

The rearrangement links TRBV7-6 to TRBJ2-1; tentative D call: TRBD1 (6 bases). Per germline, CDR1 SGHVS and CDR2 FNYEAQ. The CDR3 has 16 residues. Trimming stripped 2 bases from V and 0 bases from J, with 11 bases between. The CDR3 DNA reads TGTGCCAGCAGCTTATTGACAGGCCTCTCCTACAATGAGCAGTTCTTC. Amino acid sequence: CASSLLTGLSYNEQFF.

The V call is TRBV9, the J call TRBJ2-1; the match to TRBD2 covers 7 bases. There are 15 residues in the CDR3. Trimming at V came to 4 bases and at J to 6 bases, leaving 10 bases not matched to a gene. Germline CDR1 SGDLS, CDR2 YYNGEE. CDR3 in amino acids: CASSLTSSLVNEQFF. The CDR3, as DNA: TGTGCCAGCAGCCTGACTAGCTCATTGGTCAATGAGCAGTTCTTC.

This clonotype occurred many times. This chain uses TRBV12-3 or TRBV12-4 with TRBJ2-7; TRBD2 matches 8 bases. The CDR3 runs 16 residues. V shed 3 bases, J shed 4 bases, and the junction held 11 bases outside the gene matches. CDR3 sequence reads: CASSFSSGGENYEQYF. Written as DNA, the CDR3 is TGTGCCAGCAGTTTCTCGAGCGGGGGAGAGAATTACGAGCAGTACTTC.

The DNA for the CDR3 is TGTGCCAGTAACGCCCGACCTGACTTGGAGCAGTTCTTC. Protein sequence: CASNARPDLEQFF. The chain uses TRBV2 and TRBJ2-1; no definite D call. Germline loops: CDR1 SNHLY, CDR2 FYNNEI. V was cut by 9 bases and J by 10 bases, with 19 bases left in between. This CDR3 has 13 residues.